In this sample, the clone carrying this TCR beta chain turned up once. The PCR used 60 Vbeta and 13 Jbeta primers. The data were produced by immunoSEQ multiplex PCR, yet TCRdb's version contains in-frame clones alone and is incomplete. The sample includes about 140,000 clones, more than 70% of them seen just once. This entry is derived from a study of cytomegalovirus exposure and HLA in healthy donors. This CDR3 spans 14 amino acids. Germline lookup yields CDR1 SGHTA and CDR2 FQGTGA. Trimming cost V 3 bases and J 5 bases; bases outside gene matches: 4. The source of this sequence is a man aged 45-60 years in good health and CMV-seronegative. V usage is TRBV7-3 and J usage is TRBJ2-1; 7 positions agree with TRBD1. Specimen: PBMCs. DNA of the CDR3: TGTGCCAGCAGCTTGACAGGGTTGGACAATGAGCAGTTCTTC. It yields the protein CASSLTGLDNEQFF.